This T cell receptor beta chain was sequenced during a study of CD8+ T cells in alopecia areata (dated by TCRdb to 2016 to 2018). Concerning the study at large: The treated patients took part in an open-label pilot trial in which moderate-to-severe alopecia areata was treated with oral tofacitinib at 5 to 10 mg twice daily. For the treated patients, the SALT score, which quantifies what percentage of scalp surface area is affected, served as the measure of disease severity. Scalp clonality was compared among normal scalp (n=4), patchy alopecia areata scalp (n=8), and alopecia totalis/universalis scalp (n=8). TCRbeta CDR3 regions were amplified by immunoSEQ multiplex PCR using 35 Vbeta forward and 13 Jbeta reverse primers. Tofacitinib-treated patients had biopsies at baseline and at 4 and 24 weeks of treatment, with a later scalp biopsy in several patients. RNA came from the PAXgene miRNA kit for fixed scalp, the miRNeasy kit for PBMCs, and the RNeasy kit for mouse skin. Scalp tissue and sorted CD4+ and CD8+ peripheral blood T cells from patchy and totalis/universalis alopecia areata patients and from healthy controls were covered by human TCRbeta sequencing. Tofacitinib was given for 6 to 18 months, followed by 6 months of follow-up off drug to assess delayed response and recurrence. In both human patients and the C3H/HeJ mouse model, the study applied high-throughput TCRbeta sequencing to look at T cell clonal expansion in alopecia areata. General conclusions and limits of the study: Unlike mouse skin, which is dominated by gammadelta T cells, normal human skin has resident alphabeta T cells that are also sequenced, and this complicates analysis of the scalp TCR repertoire. Compared with mice, TCR sequences shared between patients were less clear, possibly partly because of HLA diversity across the patient population. The treated cohort was small, with a single nonresponder, so links between baseline CD8+ expansion and response need larger studies. Lesional scalp, especially in alopecia totalis/universalis, showed higher clonality and more expanded CD8+ clones than normal scalp, suggesting antigenic drive. Many expanded lesional clones were found to persist in scalp and blood during tofacitinib treatment, and relapse after treatment cessation may be partly explained by this persistence. Tofacitinib significantly decreased scalp clonality and the number of expanded CD8+ clones among the top 100 scalp clones.

From a lookup of the germline V gene, CDR1 and CDR2 are SGDLS and YYNGEE. There are 15 amino acids in the CDR3, from cysteine to phenylalanine inclusive. The only DNA kept is the CDR3, 45 bases in frame from the first base. Trimming takes 4 bases from V and 2 bases from J, and the germline ends sit 13 bases apart. The label giving this sample's time point can be read as: roughly 27 days on oral tofacitinib. The sample's treatment or condition label is to be understood as: oral pan-JAK inhibitor, 5-10 mg twice daily. Peripheral blood and lesional scalp punch biopsies were obtained from patients with alopecia areata. PBMCs were separated by density centrifugation and stained for CD3, CD4 and CD8, after which CD4+ and CD8+ T cells were sorted on a FACSAria. For this clone: Its specific antigen is unknown. No much larger clone exists at a distance of one base, and base qualities are not known.

Library construction relied on the immunoSEQ multiplex PCR assay. RNA was extracted from all samples and reverse transcribed into cDNA, which served as template for TCR sequencing. First-strand cDNA was synthesized with SuperScript III using a 2:1 mix of oligo-dT and random hexamers. Amplification bias was assessed with a synthetic immune receptor repertoire, and residual bias was removed computationally. The paper's data handling went like this. Raw reads were preprocessed for error removal, and CDR3 was defined according to IMGT conventions as running from the conserved cysteine to phenylalanine. Clonality was computed by normalizing Shannon entropy by log2 of the number of productive unique TCRs and subtracting the result from 1. Whether each scalp clone was CD4 or CD8 was inferred by checking scalp TCRbeta sequences against the CD4 and CD8 repertoires from sorted blood. The source is immuneACCESS, and TCRdb retained only in-frame sequences with V and J called. Part of the clones is not carried over; for the studies checked, unresolved V genes explain less than half of this, and the remainder is unexplained. V and J calls and clone size come straight from that table; D and trimming were deduced from the DNA. The sample table records 130,000 or so clones; about 59% of these occur just once. The ten largest account for approximately 5.1% of the sample.

This material consisted of CD4+ T cells sorted from blood, taken at week 4, from a patient treated with tofacitinib. The chain employs TRBV9 and TRBJ2-1, with no confidently assigned D gene. This clonotype was obtained from a human donor with alopecia areata. The CDR3 sequence is CASSLDQPTYNEQFF. The bases are TGTGCCAGCAGCCTCGACCAGCCCACCTACAATGAGCAGTTCTTC.